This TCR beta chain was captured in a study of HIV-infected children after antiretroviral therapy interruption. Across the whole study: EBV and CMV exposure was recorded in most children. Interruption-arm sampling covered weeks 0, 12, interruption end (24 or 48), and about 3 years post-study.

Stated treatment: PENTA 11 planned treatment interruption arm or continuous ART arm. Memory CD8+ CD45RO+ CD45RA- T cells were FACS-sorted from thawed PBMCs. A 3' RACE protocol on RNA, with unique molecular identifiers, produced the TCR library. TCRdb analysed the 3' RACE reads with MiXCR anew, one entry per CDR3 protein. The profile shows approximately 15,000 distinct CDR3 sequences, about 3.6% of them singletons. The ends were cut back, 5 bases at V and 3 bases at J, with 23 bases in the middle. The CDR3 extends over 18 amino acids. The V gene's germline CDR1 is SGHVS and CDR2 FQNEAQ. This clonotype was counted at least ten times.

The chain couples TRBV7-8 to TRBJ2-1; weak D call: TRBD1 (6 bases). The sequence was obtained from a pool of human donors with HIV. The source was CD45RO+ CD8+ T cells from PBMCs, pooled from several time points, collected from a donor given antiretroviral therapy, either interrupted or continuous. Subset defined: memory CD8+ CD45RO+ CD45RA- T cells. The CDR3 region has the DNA TGTGCCAGCAGCCAACTTCAATACACGGACAGATTCTACAATGAGCAGTTCTTC. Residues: CASSQLQYTDRFYNEQFF.